The 5 T cell receptor beta chains below were found in one sample sequenced in a study of T cell repertoires in cytomegalovirus infection. TCRdb reprocessed the reads with MiXCR, giving one entry per CDR3 protein. Among about 400,000 distinct CDR3 sequences, approximately 30% were seen once, and the ten largest hold 13%. These TCRs are of unknown antigen specificity. The starting material was cultured PBMCs, obtained from culture after CMV antigen stimulation. The source of these receptors is a human donor in good health (CMV status not recorded). Some clones in this sample may be carry-over from other donors' samples.

J is TRBJ2-1 and V is TRBV5-1, with 7 bases fitting TRBD2. Per the germline V gene, CDR1 is SGHRS and CDR2 is YFSETQ. With 0 bases clipped from V and 1 base from J, the junction kept 4 bases outside the gene matches. The CDR3 extends over 16 amino acids. The CDR3 region is CASSLAAGESYNEQFF. The CDR3 nucleotides read TGCGCCAGCAGCTTGGCGGCGGGAGAGTCCTACAATGAGCAGTTCTTC.

This clonotype came up many times. The chain couples TRBV7-6 to TRBJ1-2; 8 nucleotides align to TRBD1. The trim removed 1 base at V and 8 bases at J, leaving 3 bases unmatched. From germline, CDR1 is SGHVS and CDR2 FNYEAQ. CDR3 length equals 13 residues. The CDR3 protein is CASSLDRGNGYTF. CDR3 nucleotide sequence: TGTGCCAGCAGCTTAGACAGGGGGAACGGCTACACCTTC.

V and J are TRBV28 and TRBJ1-5; D gene ambiguous. Germline V gene lookup returns CDR1 MDHEN and CDR2 SYDVKM. V gave up 6 bases and J gave up 4 bases, with 16 bases separating them. This CDR3 is 15 amino acids long. CDR3 sequence reads: CASRKRLGENQPQHF. In nucleotides, the CDR3 is TGTGCCAGCAGGAAAAGGCTCGGCGAAAATCAGCCCCAGCATTTT.

A few counts support this clonotype. The rearrangement uses TRBV20-1 and TRBJ1-1; 9 nucleotides agree with TRBD1. The germline V gene has CDR1 DFQATT and CDR2 SNEGSKA (reference sequence). With V trimmed by 6 bases and J by 4 bases, 6 bases remained unmatched. This CDR3 has 13 residues. CDR3 bases: TGCAGTGCGTCGACAGGGGGTTTCACTGAAGCTTTCTTT. This sequence encodes CSASTGGFTEAFF.

The rearrangement joins TRBV6-6 to TRBJ1-2, with 8 bases matching TRBD1. There are 15 residues in the CDR3. V lost 2 bases and J lost 5; bases outside the gene matches: 7. Germline V CDR1 and CDR2: MNHNY, SVGAGI (reference sequence). CDR3 DNA: TGTGCCAGCAGTTACCCACAGGGGGAGAAATATGGCTACACCTTC. This gives the protein CASSYPQGEKYGYTF.